This TCR beta chain was identified during a study of technical replicates of blood from several donors. TCRdb's table, derived via immunoSEQ multiplex PCR, lists solely in-frame clones and lacks some. The data hold about 83,000 clones, with around 92% observed a single time. The TCR comes from a human donor in good health. Input material: T cells isolated from PBMCs.

The CDR3 nucleotides read TGTGCCAGCAGTCGAAACAGGGGCAGCTCACCCCTCCACTTT. Translating gives CASSRNRGSSPLHF. The chain has TRBV6-6 and TRBJ1-6; TRBD1 agrees at 7 bases. V was clipped by 5 bases and J by 10 bases; unmatched bases: 8. The CDR3 loop spans 14 amino acids. Germline V gene data show CDR1 as MNHNY and CDR2 as SVGAGI (reference sequence).